A selection of T cell receptor beta chains follows, all from one sample in a study of read filtering for tumor transcriptome and immune sequencing. TCRdb reprocessed the reads with MiXCR, giving one entry per CDR3 protein. The data contain some 25,000 distinct CDR3 sequences, 20% to 25% of them seen just once; the ten biggest clones take up around a sixth. The specimen was a population of CD138-negative cells sorted from bone marrow. These receptors originate from a donor at least 40 years old with multiple myeloma. Both conserved end residues are trimmed from each CDR3. Clone sizes are given selectively: once, few, many, or a class where the clone is expanded.

cdr3_aa clone_size v_call
ASSYFSGRAGEDEQF many TRBV11-2
ASSGAQGTSGSTDTQY NA TRBV21-1
ASSGGQLGVQTQY many TRBV9
ASSLGGRSDEQF many TRBV7-6
ASRRDRGTYEQY many TRBV6-1
ASSLLAGVTDTQY many TRBV7-9
SVGDTNQPQH NA TRBV29-1
ASSFMAKTSISGYT NA TRBV28
ASSQGAGSTDTQY many TRBV3-1
ASSFWRGGLEAF many TRBV28
ASSSDRAPFGYT many TRBV28
ASSQDLRVTGELF many TRBV3-1
SARDSVGLATPMGDEQY many TRBV20-1
ASSPSPGTGGGYT NA TRBV27
ASLIDRGGEKLF many TRBV2
ASSPLGTGNEQF many TRBV12-3/TRBV12-4
AISGRDESNQPQH many TRBV10-3
ASSVQGAGTEAF many TRBV9
ASSVQSGTGELF medium-sized TRBV2
ASSPVGGLPSETQY many TRBV7-9
ASSFRGGSTDTQY many TRBV11-2
ASSLPSGRINEQF few TRBV28
ASSQGAALYNEQF many TRBV19
ASSEQENTEAF many TRBV11-3
ASSPQGLAGSYNEQF many TRBV5-1
ASSEQAVSGANALT many TRBV2
ASSPGQGLEAF NA TRBV18
ASSQTTGGTNTGELF many TRBV14
SARDPSGQVNTEAF many TRBV20-1
SVKLGGTGTPLYEQY many TRBV29-1
ASSLLGTDTQY many TRBV5-4
SVDPLAPRRTDTQY many TRBV29-1
ASSLVGRLQF NA TRBV7-2
ASSSSDRGGTEAF many TRBV6-5
ASSRDGGGQNTEAF many TRBV5-1
ASSNQDRKNEKLF NA TRBV7-8
ASTLDWNTGELF many TRBV6-1
SVGTYSTTNEKLF many TRBV29-1
ASSLGLAPGELF many TRBV5-6
ASSLTGEVIEQY many TRBV5-1
ASRVNTGELF many TRBV11-2
ASSATGLRNTEAF many TRBV9
ASSPYPSYYEQF NA TRBV5-1
ASSHRGLGQPQH few TRBV19
ASSRTVQSEAF many TRBV2
ASSLLAGGLSPLH many TRBV7-3
ASSMGRVTSYNEQF many TRBV6-5
SVGGAMNTEAF many TRBV29-1
SVEDHTDTQY NA TRBV29-1